Included here is one TCR beta chain sequence, with context. What it binds is unknown. CD4+CD25+CD127- Tregs, CD4+CD25- non-Tregs, CD4 and CD8 cells were sorted. The sample originates from a study of Tregs in tolerant kidney transplant recipients. Study-wide points: No direct test of biological reproducibility was done here. Few patients were studied, so findings need validation in larger groups. Activated donor B cell expansion appeared to reveal the most relevant donor-specific TCRbeta repertoire.

The method was immunoSEQ multiplex PCR; TCRdb's version includes in-frame clones alone and lacks a portion of them. Among some 88,000 clones, 90% to 95% were seen once, and the ten largest hold roughly 4.3%. The CDR3 loop spans 15 amino acids. Germline-derived CDR1 and CDR2 are KGHSH and LQKENI. The V gene lost 0 bases and the J gene lost 2 bases, with 8 bases spanning the gap. The receptor was derived from a human donor in good health. The genes are TRBV18 and TRBJ2-1; TRBD2 is a possible D gene (5 bases). Sample: CD8+ T cells from blood. CDR3: CASSPPWETYNEQFF. CDR3 nucleotides: TGTGCCAGCTCACCACCGTGGGAGACCTACAATGAGCAGTTCTTC.